This T cell receptor beta chain derives from a study of blood T cells in healthy people across ages (dated by TCRdb to 2015 to 2017). In the study overall: Template switching captured roughly one uniquely barcoded TCR beta cDNA molecule per two T cells in model experiments. The donors were split into four age groups: young (average about 16 years), middle-aged (39), aged (around 67) and long-lived (approximately 80). For two donors (one aged 18 to 30 and one aged 80 or older), the study analyzed two additional independent replicas of 1 million unique cDNA reads from the same blood draw. The study measured age-related changes in TCR beta repertoire diversity using deep sequencing normalized with unique cDNA molecular identifiers. Donors of different ages were randomly distributed across sequencing lanes to avoid experimental bias. On the study overall, not on this receptor specifically: Because the CMV infection status of the donors was unknown, age-related changes in expanded clonotypes may potentially have been confounded. A strong correlation was found between observed TCR beta diversity and the percentage of naive T cells measured by flow cytometry. Compared with the aged group, the long-lived group had more naive CD4+ T cells, fewer expanded clones and increased TCR diversity, suggesting age selection. As age increased, observed TCR beta diversity per million T cells dropped in a roughly linear way, and a significant reduction was already evident by age about 40. Since profiling was done on bulk unsorted PBMCs, naive and antigen-experienced compartments could not be conclusively compared. Estimates of total diversity from one million sequenced T cells were regarded as lower bounds and underestimates.

Trimming at the junction amounts to 7 bases on V and 5 bases on J, and the germline ends lie 12 bases apart. Inclusive of the bounding cysteine and phenylalanine, the CDR3 is 12 residues long. The retained sequence is limited to the CDR3, 36 bases, with the frame set at the first base. The donors were around 39 Caucasian individuals from Russia, aged roughly 6 to 100 years, who were systemically healthy. Ten milliliters of peripheral blood were drawn from each donor into EDTA-treated Vacutainer tubes. Ficoll-Paque density-gradient centrifugation was used to isolate PBMCs, with at least 6.5 million obtained per sample. Trizol reagent was used to extract total RNA from the PBMCs, yielding at least 5 micrograms per sample. For every donor, an aliquot of PBMCs went through flow cytometry to measure the percentages of naive CD45RAhigh/CD27high T cells. The library was built by means of 5' RACE. A second roughly 7 to 12 cycle PCR used a sample-barcoded 5' primer and a J-beta primer mix. A template-switch 5' adaptor carrying 12 random nucleotides introduced a unique molecular identifier onto each TCR beta cDNA molecule. At least 3 million CDR3-containing paired-end reads were obtained from each sample. The Mint cDNA synthesis kit, primed by a TRBC-specific oligonucleotide, was used to synthesize first-strand cDNA from all RNA. Following uracil-DNA glycosylase treatment, all cDNA underwent a first 18-cycle PCR with the universal primers M1SS and BC2_uni_R. From the authors' description of their analysis: For normalization, 1 million high-quality reads were randomly selected from each sample, with every read carrying a distinct molecular identifier. Reads with shared molecular identifiers were discarded instead of being binned into consensus sequences. CDR3 identification, clonotype clustering and error correction used MiTCR with a Q25 quality threshold and the strictest error-elimination algorithm. A nonparametric unseen species model with Euler transformation was used to estimate a lower bound on total TCR beta diversity. The public reads were run again by TCRdb, first through fastp at Q25 and then through MiXCR, and only productive beta chains were kept. Merged by CDR3 protein, the rows form single entries marked with the most common genes and DNA. It is TCRdb's table, rather than the study itself, that gives the V and J calls and clone size. The sample includes around 2 million distinct CDR3 sequences, with roughly 43% observed a single time. The top ten clonotypes cover roughly 23% of the sample.

With respect to this clonotype: Its antigen remains undetermined. No per-base quality is available; no much larger clone lies one base away.

The V and J genes are TRBV12-3 or TRBV12-4 and TRBJ2-7; the D gene is unclear. The clonotype comes from a human donor in good health. The material sequenced was blood. The DNA sequence is as follows: TGTGCCAGCATCTCGACCAGGAACGAGCAGTACTTC. It codes for CASISTRNEQYF.